This T cell receptor (beta chain) was sequenced in a study of CD8+CD57+ T cells in acquired aplastic anemia. Across the whole study: An average of 3.2 ug of DNA was obtained from sorted CD4+ and CD8+ cells. Reads per healthy sample averaged approximately 9.9 million (CD4+) and 11 million to 13 million (CD8+). General observations from the study: The CD8+ Simpson's diversity of patients and controls was not significantly different. Patients and controls turned out to have roughly 29 CD8+ CDR3 sequences in common.

The TCR beta profiling, which covered VDJ combination and CDR3 sequence, was carried out using genomic DNA as the template. TCRdb used MiXCR to reprocess the reads, holding one entry per CDR3 protein. The data contain approximately 70,000 distinct CDR3 sequences, 50% to 70% of them seen just once; the ten biggest clones take up 2% to 3%. Of note for this clonotype: Its antigen is not identified.

Germline V gene data show CDR1 as SGHDT and CDR2 as YYEEEE. The CDR3 totals 14 residues. The J segment lost 3 bases and the V segment lost 5 bases, leaving 7 bases of the junction unmatched. The source is a human donor in good health, serving as a control. The V and J genes are TRBV5-6 and TRBJ2-7, with TRBD1 matching over 8 bases. The sequencing input was sorted CD4+, CD8+, or CD8+CD57+ T cells (not recorded which) from PBMCs. CDR3 region: CASSFGGQGYEQYF. CDR3 in DNA: TGTGCCAGCAGTTTTGGCGGACAGGGCTACGAGCAGTACTTC.